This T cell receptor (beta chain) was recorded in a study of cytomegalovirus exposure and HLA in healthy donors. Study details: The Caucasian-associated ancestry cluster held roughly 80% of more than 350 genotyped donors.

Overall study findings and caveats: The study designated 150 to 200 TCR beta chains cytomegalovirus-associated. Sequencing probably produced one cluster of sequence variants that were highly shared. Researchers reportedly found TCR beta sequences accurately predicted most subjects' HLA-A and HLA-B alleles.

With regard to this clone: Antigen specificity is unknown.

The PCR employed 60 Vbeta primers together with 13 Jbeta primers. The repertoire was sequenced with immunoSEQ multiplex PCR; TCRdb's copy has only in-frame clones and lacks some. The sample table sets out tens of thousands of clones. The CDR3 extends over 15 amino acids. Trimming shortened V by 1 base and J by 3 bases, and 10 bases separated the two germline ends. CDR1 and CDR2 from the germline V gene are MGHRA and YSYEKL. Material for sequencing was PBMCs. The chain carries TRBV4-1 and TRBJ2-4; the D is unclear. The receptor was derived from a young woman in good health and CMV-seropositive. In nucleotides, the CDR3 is TGCGCCAGCAGCCAAGGCGCAATTGGCAAAAACATTCAGTACTTC. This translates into CASSQGAIGKNIQYF.